These 4 T cell receptor beta chains originate from one sample sequenced in a study of T cell responses to AZD1222 COVID-19 vaccine. Some clones are missing from TCRdb's copy, which holds only in-frame ones; the method was immunoSEQ multiplex PCR. The sample contains 100,000 to 150,000 clones, 75% to 90% of which appear only once. Specimen: peripheral blood, collected on day 0 of AZD1222 vaccination. Every receptor here comes from an adult in good health.

The gene calls are TRBV28 and TRBJ1-5, with D possibly TRBD1 on 6 matching bases. V lost 4 bases, J lost 7 bases, and 14 bases lay in between. This CDR3 spans 14 amino acids. Looked up from germline, CDR1 is MDHEN and CDR2 is SYDVKM. CDR3 in amino acids: CASSSQGLGQPQHF. The CDR3 bases are TGTGCCAGCAGTTCACAGGGTCTGGGGCAGCCCCAGCATTTT.

The V and J genes are TRBV5-6 and TRBJ1-2, with TRBD1 matching 8 bases. Germline V gives CDR1 SGHDT, CDR2 YYEEEE. The CDR3 runs to 13 residues. V trimming: 4 bases; J trimming: 2 bases; junction bases outside the gene matches: 1. The DNA for the CDR3 is TGTGCCAGCAGCCCAGGGGGCAACTATGGCTACACCTTC. The encoded protein is CASSPGGNYGYTF.

V usage is TRBV7-2 and J usage is TRBJ2-5; the D gene is possibly TRBD2 (6 bases). Between the trimmed V and J ends, which lost 3 bases and 1 base, there was a span of 12 bases. CDR3 size: 15 residues. Germline V CDR1 and CDR2: SGHTA, FQGNSA. CDR3 sequence reads: CASSFLTSFQETQYF. The CDR3 region has the DNA TGTGCCAGCAGCTTCCTCACTAGCTTCCAAGAGACCCAGTACTTC. The full variable domain, its missing parts supplied by reference TRBV7-2 and TRBJ2-5, is GAGVSQSPSNKVTEKGKDVELRCDPISGHTALYWYRQSLGQGLEFLIYFQGNSAPDKSGLPSDRFSAERTGGSVSTLTIQRTQQEDSAVYLCASSFLTSFQETQYFGPGTRLLVL.

The rearrangement uses TRBV18 and TRBJ1-5; no clear D gene. Trimming removed 6 bases at V and 5 bases at J, with 14 bases between. The germline V gene encodes CDR1 KGHSH and CDR2 LQKENI. CDR3 length equals 14 residues. The CDR3 loop is CASSENSGDQPQHF. The CDR3 nucleotides read TGTGCCAGCTCCGAAAACAGTGGGGATCAGCCCCAGCATTTT.